In this sample, the clone carrying this T cell receptor beta chain turned up a few times. This sample was taken from a study of patients and donors after allogeneic stem cell transplantation. Germline V gene sequence: CDR1 SGHRS, CDR2 YFSETQ. Deletions cut 0 bases from V and 2 bases from J, with 9 bases between. This CDR3 comprises 15 residues. TCRdb reprocessed the RT-PCR reads via MiXCR and lists one record per CDR3 protein. The table shows 920,000 or so distinct CDR3 sequences, with roughly 18% occurring only once. The chain carries TRBV5-1 and TRBJ2-1; D remains unclear. Specimen: blood, either unsorted or a sorted T cell fraction (not recorded which). This receptor was taken from a human donor who was either an allogeneic HSCT recipient or a stem cell or donor lymphocyte infusion donor (not recorded which). It is not recorded whose cells these are; they may come from a transplant donor. This CDR3 reads CASSLAGYPYNEQFF. The CDR3 DNA reads TGCGCCAGCAGCTTGGCAGGATATCCCTACAATGAGCAGTTCTTC.